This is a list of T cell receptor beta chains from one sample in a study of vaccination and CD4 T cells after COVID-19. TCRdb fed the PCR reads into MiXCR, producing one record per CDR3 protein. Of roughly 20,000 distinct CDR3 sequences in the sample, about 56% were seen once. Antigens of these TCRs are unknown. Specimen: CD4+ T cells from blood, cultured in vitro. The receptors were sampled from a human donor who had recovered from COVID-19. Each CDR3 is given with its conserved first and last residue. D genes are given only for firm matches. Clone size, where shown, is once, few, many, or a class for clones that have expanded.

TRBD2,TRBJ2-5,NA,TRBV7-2,TGTGCCAGCAGCTTAGGCGGGAGGCGATATGAGACCCAGTACTTC,CASSLGGRRYETQYF
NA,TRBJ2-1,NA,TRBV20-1,TGCAGTGCCGCCGATGGGGTCCGGCAGTTCTTC,CSAADGVRQFF
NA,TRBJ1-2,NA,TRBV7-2,TGTGCCAGCAGCTTAGGGGGGAGTTATGGCTACACCTTC,CASSLGGSYGYTF
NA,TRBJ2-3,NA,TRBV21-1,TGTGCCAGCAGCATAAGGACTAGCGGGAACACAGATACGCAGTATTTT,CASSIRTSGNTDTQYF
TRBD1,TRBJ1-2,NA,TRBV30,TGTGCCTGGAGTAGGTCAGGGGGTAGAGGCTACACCTTC,CAWSRSGGRGYTF
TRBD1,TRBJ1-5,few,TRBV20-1,TGCAGTGCTAGAGATGCGGGGACAGCGGAAACTCAGCCCCAGCATTTT,CSARDAGTAETQPQHF
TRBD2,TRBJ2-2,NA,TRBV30,TGTGCCTGGAGGGGACTAGCGGGCACCGGGGAGCTGTTTTTT,CAWRGLAGTGELFF
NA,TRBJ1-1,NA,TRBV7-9,TGTGCCAGCAGCTTTTCGGGCCATAACACTGAAGCTTTCTTT,CASSFSGHNTEAFF
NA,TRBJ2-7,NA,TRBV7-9,TGTGCCAGCAGCTTAAGAGGGAACTCCCTCAAAGAGATCTACGAGCAGTACTTC,CASSLRGNSLKEIYEQYF
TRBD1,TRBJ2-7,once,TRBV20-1,TGCAGTGCTAGAACACAGGGGCACGAGCAGTACTTC,CSARTQGHEQYF
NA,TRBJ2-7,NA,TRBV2,TGTGCCAGCAGCAGACAGGGGATCTCAGCGGGAGGTGAGCAGTACTTC,CASSRQGISAGGEQYF
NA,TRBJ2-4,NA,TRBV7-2,TGTGCCAGCAGCCAGACTAGAATCCCCAAAAACATTCAGTACTTC,CASSQTRIPKNIQYF
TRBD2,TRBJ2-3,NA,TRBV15,TGTGCCACCAGCCGCCCCCAGCGGGAGGCATCAGATACGCAGTATTTT,CATSRPQREASDTQYF
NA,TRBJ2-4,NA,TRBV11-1,TGTGCCAGCAGCTCAGCCGTTACTAGCATGAACATTCAGTACTTC,CASSSAVTSMNIQYF
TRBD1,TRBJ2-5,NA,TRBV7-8,TGTGCCAGCAGCTCTCAGGGGACAGGGGGAGAGACCCAGTACTTC,CASSSQGTGGETQYF
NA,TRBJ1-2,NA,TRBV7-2,TGTGCCAGCAGCCGTATACCGGGGCCCACATCCTATGGCTACACCTTC,CASSRIPGPTSYGYTF
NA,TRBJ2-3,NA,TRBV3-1,TGTGCCAGCAGCCAAGATTCGGGAGTGGGTGTAGATACGCAGTATTTT,CASSQDSGVGVDTQYF
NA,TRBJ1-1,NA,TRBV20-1,TGCAGTGCTCCTGCTGAGACGTTCACTGAAGCTTTCTTT,CSAPAETFTEAFF
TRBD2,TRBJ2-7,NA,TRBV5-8,TGTGCCAGCACCTGGGGGAGGGGCTACTACGAGCAGTACTTC,CASTWGRGYYEQYF
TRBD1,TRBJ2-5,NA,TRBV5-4,TGTGCCAGCAGCTTACAGGGGACGGAGACCCAGTACTTC,CASSLQGTETQYF
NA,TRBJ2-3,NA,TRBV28,TGTGCCAGCACCCCTGCCCCCCATACGCAGTATTTT,CASTPAPHTQYF
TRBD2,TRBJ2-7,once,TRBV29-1,TGCAGCGTCGGGACTAGCGGACTCTACGAGCAGTACTTC,CSVGTSGLYEQYF
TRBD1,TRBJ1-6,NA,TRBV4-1,TGCGCCAGCAGCCAAGAACAGGGGACCTCGAATTCACCCCTCCACTTT,CASSQEQGTSNSPLHF
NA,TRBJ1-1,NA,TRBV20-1,TGCAGTGCTATGTGGGGGCCGAACACTGAAGCTTTCTTT,CSAMWGPNTEAFF
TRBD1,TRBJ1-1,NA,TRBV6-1,TGTGCCAGCAGTGATTTGGGACAGCGGAGGGACACTGAAGCTTTCTTT,CASSDLGQRRDTEAFF
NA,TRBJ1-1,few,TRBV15,TGTGCCACCAGCAGAGCAGAATCGAACACTGAAGCTTTCTTT,CATSRAESNTEAFF
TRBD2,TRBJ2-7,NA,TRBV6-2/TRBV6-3,TGTGCCAGCAGTCGCACTAGCGGCTCCTACGAGCAGTACTTC,CASSRTSGSYEQYF
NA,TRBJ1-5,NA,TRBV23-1,TGCGCCAGCAGTCACCCACCCGAGGGCCAAGGGAGCAATCAGCCCCAGCATTTT,CASSHPPEGQGSNQPQHF
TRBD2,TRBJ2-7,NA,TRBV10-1,TGCGCCAGCAGTGAGAATACGGGGGGGCCCTACGAGCAGTACTTC,CASSENTGGPYEQYF
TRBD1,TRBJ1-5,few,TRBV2,TGTGCCAGCAGTGGACAGGGACTTAGCAATCAGCCCCAGCATTTT,CASSGQGLSNQPQHF
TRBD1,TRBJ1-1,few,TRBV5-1,TGCGCCAGCAGCTTGCGGCAGGGGGCGACTGAAGCTTTCTTT,CASSLRQGATEAFF
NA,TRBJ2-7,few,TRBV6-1,TGTGCCAGCAGGGGGGCAGGGCCCGTCGAGCAGTACTTC,CASRGAGPVEQYF
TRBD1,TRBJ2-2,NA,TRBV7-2,TGTGCCAGCAGCCGGGACAGGGGGGACACCGGGGAGCTGTTTTTT,CASSRDRGDTGELFF
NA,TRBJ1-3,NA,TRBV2,TGTGCCAGCAGTGAAAACGCAAACACCATATATTTT,CASSENANTIYF
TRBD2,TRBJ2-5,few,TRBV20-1,TGCAGTGCTCTGTCTAGCGGGAGGTCTGAGACCCAGTACTTC,CSALSSGRSETQYF
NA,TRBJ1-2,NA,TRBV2,TGTGCCAGCAGGAAAGACGGAGGGGGGAACTATGGCTACACCTTC,CASRKDGGGNYGYTF
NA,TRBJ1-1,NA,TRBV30,TGTGCCTGGGCCCCGGCCTGGAACACTGAAGCTTTCTTT,CAWAPAWNTEAFF
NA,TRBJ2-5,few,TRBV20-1,TGCAGTGCGTGGGCCCTCGAGGAGACCCAGTACTTC,CSAWALEETQYF
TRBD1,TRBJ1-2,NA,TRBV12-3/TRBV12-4,TGTGCCAGCAGTTTAGCCGGGACAGGTCAAGGCTACACCTTC,CASSLAGTGQGYTF
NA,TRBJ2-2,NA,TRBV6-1,TGTGCCAGCAGTATTATTGGCGGGGAGCTGTTTTTT,CASSIIGGELFF
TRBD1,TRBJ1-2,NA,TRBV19,TGTGCCAGTAAAGACAGGGACCCTAACTATGGCTACACCTTC,CASKDRDPNYGYTF
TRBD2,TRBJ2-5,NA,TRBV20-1,TGCAGTGCTAGAGCTAGCGGAAAAGAGACCCAGTACTTC,CSARASGKETQYF
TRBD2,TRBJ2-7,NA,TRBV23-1,TGCGCCAGCAGTCAACCGGGACTAGGGGTCCACGAGCAGTACTTC,CASSQPGLGVHEQYF
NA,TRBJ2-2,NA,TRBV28,TGTGCCAGCAGTTCTCCCACAGGCCGGAACACCGGGGAGCTGTTTTTT,CASSSPTGRNTGELFF
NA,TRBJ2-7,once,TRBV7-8,TGTGCCAGCAGCTTAATGAGGGAATCCGAGCAGTACTTC,CASSLMRESEQYF
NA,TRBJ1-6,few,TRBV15,TGTGCCACCAGCAGAGATCTCAAGGGGAATTCACCCCTCCACTTT,CATSRDLKGNSPLHF
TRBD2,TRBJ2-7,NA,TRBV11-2,TGTGCCAGCAGCCCCATAGCGGGGAAAGCGTCCTACGAGCAGTACTTC,CASSPIAGKASYEQYF
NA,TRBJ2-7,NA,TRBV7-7,TGTGCCAGCAGCTTAGCTGGGTTCCACGAGCAGTACTTC,CASSLAGFHEQYF
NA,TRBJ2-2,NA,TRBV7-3,TGTGCCAGCAGCCCTCGGGGGTTCACCGGGGAGCTGTTTTTT,CASSPRGFTGELFF
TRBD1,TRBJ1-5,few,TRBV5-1,TGCGCCAGCAGCCTCGGACAGGGGAGTCAGCCCCAGCATTTT,CASSLGQGSQPQHF
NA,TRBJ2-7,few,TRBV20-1,TGCAGTCCAAAGCAGGCGGTCTCCTACGAGCAGTACTTC,CSPKQAVSYEQYF
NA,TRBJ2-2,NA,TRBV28,TGTGCCAGCAGTCCACCCCACACCGGGGAGCTGTTTTTT,CASSPPHTGELFF
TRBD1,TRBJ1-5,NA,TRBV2,TGTGCCAGCAGTGATCAGGGGGCCACCAATCAGCCCCAGCATTTT,CASSDQGATNQPQHF
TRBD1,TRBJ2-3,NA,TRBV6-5,TGTGCCAGCAGTTACTCCCCGGGACAGATCACAGATACGCAGTATTTT,CASSYSPGQITDTQYF
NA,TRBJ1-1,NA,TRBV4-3,TGCGCCAGCAGCCAAGCAATTACCACTGAAGCTTTCTTT,CASSQAITTEAFF
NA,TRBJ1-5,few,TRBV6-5,TGTGCCAGCAGTTACGATGGCAATCAGCCCCAGCATTTT,CASSYDGNQPQHF
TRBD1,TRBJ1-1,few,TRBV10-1,TGCGCCAGCAGTGGTGGACAGGGGATGAACACTGAAGCTTTCTTT,CASSGGQGMNTEAFF